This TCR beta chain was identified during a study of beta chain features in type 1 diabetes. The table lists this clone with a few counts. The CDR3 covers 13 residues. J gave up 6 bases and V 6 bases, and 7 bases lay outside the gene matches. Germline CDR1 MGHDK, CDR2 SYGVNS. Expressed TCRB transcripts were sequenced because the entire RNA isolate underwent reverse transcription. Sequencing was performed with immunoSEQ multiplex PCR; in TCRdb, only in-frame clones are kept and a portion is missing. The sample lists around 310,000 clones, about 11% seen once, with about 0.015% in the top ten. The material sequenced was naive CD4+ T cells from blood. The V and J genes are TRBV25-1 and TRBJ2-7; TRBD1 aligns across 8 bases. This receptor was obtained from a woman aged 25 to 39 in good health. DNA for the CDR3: TGTGCCAGCAGCCCGGACAGGGCAGGCGAGCAGTACTTC. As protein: CASSPDRAGEQYF.